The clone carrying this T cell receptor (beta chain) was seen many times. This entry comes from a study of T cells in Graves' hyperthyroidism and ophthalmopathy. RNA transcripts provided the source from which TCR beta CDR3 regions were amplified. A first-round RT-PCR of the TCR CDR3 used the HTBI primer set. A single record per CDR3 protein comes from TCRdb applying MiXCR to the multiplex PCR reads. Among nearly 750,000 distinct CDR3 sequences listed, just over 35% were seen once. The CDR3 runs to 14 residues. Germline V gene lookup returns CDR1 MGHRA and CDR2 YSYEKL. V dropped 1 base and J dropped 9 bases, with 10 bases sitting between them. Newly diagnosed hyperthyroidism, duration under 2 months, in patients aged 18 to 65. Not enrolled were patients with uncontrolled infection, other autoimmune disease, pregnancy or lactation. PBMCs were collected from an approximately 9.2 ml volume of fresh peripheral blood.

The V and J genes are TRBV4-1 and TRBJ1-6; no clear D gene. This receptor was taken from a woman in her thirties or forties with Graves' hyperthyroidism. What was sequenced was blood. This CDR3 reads CASSQVFWISPLHF. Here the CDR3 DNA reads TGCGCCAGCAGCCAAGTGTTTTGGATTTCACCCCTCCACTTT.